The sequence of this T cell receptor beta chain was determined in a study of cytomegalovirus exposure and HLA in healthy donors. V trimming: 4 bases; J trimming: 6 bases; junction bases outside the gene matches: 8. Germline CDR1 and CDR2: LNHNV and YYDKDF (reference sequence). This CDR3 is built from 15 residues. Sequenced by immunoSEQ multiplex PCR; TCRdb stores in-frame clones only, minus some. Of about 56,000 clones in the sample, more than 80% were seen once. The chain carries TRBV15 and TRBJ1-5; 8 nucleotides line up with TRBD1. The sample comprised PBMCs. The clonotype originates from a man younger than 35 in good health and CMV-seronegative. CDR3 in DNA: TGTGCCACCAGCACAAGACAGGGGTTCGCTCAGCCCCAGCATTTT. This codes for CATSTRQGFAQPQHF.